Presented here are 7 T cell receptor beta chains from one specimen sequenced in a study of blood T cells in healthy people across ages. A second PCR, run for about 6 to 11 cycles, used a sample-barcoded 5' primer plus a J-beta primer mix. TCRdb re-derived calls from the 5' RACE reads in MiXCR, one entry per CDR3 protein. This sample has fewer than 900,000 distinct CDR3 sequences, with approximately 39% found just once. Material for sequencing was blood. These receptors all stem from a woman aged 55-69 years in good health.

The CDR3 sequence: CASRGRGPNYGYTF. The CDR3 bases are TGTGCCAGCAGGGGCAGGGGACCTAACTATGGCTACACCTTC. The chain links TRBV2 to TRBJ1-2; possibly TRBD1 for D (6 bases). CDR1 and CDR2 from the germline V gene are SNHLY and FYNNEI. The CDR3 runs 14 residues. V gave up 6 bases and J gave up 0 bases, with 11 bases separating them.

There are a few counts of this clonotype. This rearrangement joins TRBV20-1 to TRBJ2-7; 12 nucleotides line up with TRBD2. Germline CDR1 and CDR2: DFQATT and SNEGSKA (reference sequence). This CDR3 spans 16 amino acids. V dropped 0 bases and J dropped 4; count of bases not matched to a gene: 7. CDR3 protein: CSARDPGLAGGYEQYF. The DNA of the CDR3 is TGCAGTGCTAGAGATCCTGGGCTAGCGGGAGGGTACGAGCAGTACTTC.

The V gene is TRBV5-1, the J gene TRBJ2-6; D not resolved. Germline V CDR1 and CDR2: SGHRS, YFSETQ. V was shortened by 5 bases and J by 1 base, with 7 bases between the two germline ends. The CDR3 extends over 14 amino acids. CDR3 DNA: TGCGCCAGCAGATTTGGTTCTGGGGCCAACGTCCTGACTTTC. The encoded protein is CASRFGSGANVLTF.

V gene TRBV7-2 combines with J gene TRBJ1-2; tentative D call: TRBD1 (6 bases). Trimming stripped 0 bases from V and 5 bases from J, with 19 bases between. Per germline, CDR1 SGHTA and CDR2 FQGNSA. The CDR3 spans 17 residues. The CDR3 reads CASSLARGQGSGYGYTF. CDR3 DNA: TGTGCCAGCAGCTTAGCGCGGGGGCAGGGGTCAGGGTATGGCTACACCTTC.

A few counts support this clonotype. The J gene is TRBJ1-6, the V gene TRBV7-9; 7 nucleotides align to TRBD1. The CDR3 contains 15 residues. V shed 2 bases and J 5 bases; nucleotides not matched to a gene: 3. Germline V gene lookup returns CDR1 SEHNR and CDR2 FQNEAQ (reference sequence). CDR3 region: CASSLRGQDNSPLHF. CDR3 coding DNA: TGTGCCAGCAGCTTAAGGGGGCAGGATAATTCACCCCTCCACTTT. Complete variable domain (other parts from reference TRBV7-9 and TRBJ1-6): DTGVSQNPRHKITKRGQNVTFRCDPISEHNRLYWYRQTLGQGPEFLTYFQNEAQLEKSRLLSDRFSAERPKGSFSTLEIQRTEQGDSAMYLCASSLRGQDNSPLHFGNGTRLTVT.

The chain recombines TRBV7-3 with TRBJ2-7; the D gene is possibly TRBD1 (5 bases). V was clipped by 4 bases and J by 0 bases, with 13 bases between them. This CDR3 spans 15 amino acids. From germline, CDR1 is SGHTA and CDR2 FQGTGA. As DNA, the CDR3 is TGTGCCAGCAGCTCGAACCACGGACACTCCTACGAGCAGTACTTC. Its protein is CASSSNHGHSYEQYF.

V gene TRBV29-1 combines with J gene TRBJ2-1, with D unresolved. The germline V gene encodes CDR1 SQVTM and CDR2 ANQGSEA. Trimming took off 7 bases at V and 6 bases at J, with 10 bases between the two ends. The CDR3 length is 11 residues. The CDR3 sequence is CSGSGANEQFF. CDR3 nucleotide sequence: TGCAGCGGGTCGGGTGCCAATGAGCAGTTCTTC.